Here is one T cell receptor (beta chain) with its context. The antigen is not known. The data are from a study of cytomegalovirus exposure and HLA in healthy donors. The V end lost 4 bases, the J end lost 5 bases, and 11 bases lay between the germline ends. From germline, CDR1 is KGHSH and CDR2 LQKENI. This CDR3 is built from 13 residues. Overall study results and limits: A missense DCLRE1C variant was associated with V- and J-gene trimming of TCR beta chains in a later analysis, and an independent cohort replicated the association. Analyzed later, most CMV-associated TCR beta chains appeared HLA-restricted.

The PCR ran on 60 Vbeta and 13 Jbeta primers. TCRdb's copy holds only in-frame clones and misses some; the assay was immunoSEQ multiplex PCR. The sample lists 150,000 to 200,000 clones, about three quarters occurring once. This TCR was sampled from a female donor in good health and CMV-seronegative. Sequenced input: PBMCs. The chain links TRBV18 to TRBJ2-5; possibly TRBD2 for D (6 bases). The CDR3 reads CASSRDSRETQYF. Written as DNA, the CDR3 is TGTGCCAGCTCACGGGACTCCCGGGAGACCCAGTACTTC.